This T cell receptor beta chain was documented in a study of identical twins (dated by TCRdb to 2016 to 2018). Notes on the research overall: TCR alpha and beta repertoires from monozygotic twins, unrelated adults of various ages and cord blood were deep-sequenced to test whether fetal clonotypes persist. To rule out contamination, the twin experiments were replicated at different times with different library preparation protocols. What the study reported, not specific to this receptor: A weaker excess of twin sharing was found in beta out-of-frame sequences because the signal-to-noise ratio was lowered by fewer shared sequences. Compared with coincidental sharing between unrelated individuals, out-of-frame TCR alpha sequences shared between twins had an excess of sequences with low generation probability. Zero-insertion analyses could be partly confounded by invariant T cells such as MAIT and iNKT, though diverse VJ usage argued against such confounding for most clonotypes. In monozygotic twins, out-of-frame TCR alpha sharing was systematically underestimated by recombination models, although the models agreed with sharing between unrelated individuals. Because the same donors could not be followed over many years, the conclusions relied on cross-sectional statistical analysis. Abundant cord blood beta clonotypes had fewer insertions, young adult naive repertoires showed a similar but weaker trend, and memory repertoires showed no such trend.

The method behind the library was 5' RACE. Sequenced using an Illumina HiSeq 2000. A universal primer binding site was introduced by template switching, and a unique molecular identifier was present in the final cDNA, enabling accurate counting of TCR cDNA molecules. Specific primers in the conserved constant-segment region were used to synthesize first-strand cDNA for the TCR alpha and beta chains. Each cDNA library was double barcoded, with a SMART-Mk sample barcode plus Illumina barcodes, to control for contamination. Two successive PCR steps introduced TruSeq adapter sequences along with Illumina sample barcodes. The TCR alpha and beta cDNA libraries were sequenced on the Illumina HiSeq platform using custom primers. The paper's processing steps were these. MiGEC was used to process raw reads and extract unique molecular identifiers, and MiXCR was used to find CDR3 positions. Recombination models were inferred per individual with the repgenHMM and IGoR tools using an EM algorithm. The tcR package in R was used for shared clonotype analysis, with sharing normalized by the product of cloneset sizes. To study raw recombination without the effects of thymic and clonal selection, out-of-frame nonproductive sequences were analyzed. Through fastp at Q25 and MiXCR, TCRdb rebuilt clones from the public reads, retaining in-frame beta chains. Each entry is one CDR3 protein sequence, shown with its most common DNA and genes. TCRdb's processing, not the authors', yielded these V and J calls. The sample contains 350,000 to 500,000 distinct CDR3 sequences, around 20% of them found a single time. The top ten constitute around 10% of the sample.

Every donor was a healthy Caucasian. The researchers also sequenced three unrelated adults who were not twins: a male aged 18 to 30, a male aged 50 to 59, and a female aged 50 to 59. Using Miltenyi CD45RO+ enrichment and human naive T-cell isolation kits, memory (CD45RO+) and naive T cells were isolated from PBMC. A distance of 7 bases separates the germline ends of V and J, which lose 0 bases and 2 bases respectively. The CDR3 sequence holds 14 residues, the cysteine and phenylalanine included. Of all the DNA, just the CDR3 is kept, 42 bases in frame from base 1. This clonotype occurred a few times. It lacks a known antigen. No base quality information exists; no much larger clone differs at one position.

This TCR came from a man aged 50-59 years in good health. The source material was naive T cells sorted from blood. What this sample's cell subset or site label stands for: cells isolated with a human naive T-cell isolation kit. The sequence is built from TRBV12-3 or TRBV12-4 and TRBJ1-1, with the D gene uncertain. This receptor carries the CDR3 CASSLAGINTEAFF. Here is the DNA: TGTGCCAGCAGTTTAGCGGGTATAAACACTGAAGCTTTCTTT.